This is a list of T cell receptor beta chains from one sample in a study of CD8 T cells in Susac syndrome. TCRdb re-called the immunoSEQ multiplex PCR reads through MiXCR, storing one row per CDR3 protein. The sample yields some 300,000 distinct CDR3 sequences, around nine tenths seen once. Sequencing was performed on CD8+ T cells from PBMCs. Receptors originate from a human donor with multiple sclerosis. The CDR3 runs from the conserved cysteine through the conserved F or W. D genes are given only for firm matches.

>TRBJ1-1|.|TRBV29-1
TGCAGCGTTGAAGTTCGGGGCTTGAACACTGAAGCTTTCTTT
CSVEVRGLNTEAFF
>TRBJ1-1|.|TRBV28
TGTGCCAGCAGTTCAGACAGGCCCGAGAGGAACACTGAAGCTTTCTTT
CASSSDRPERNTEAFF
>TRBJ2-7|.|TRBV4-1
TGCGCCAGCAGCCAGACTGGACAGCATTCATCGTACGAGCAGTACTTC
CASSQTGQHSSYEQYF
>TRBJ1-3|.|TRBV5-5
TGTGCCAGCAGCTTGGTCGGGGTCTCTGGAAACACCATATATTTT
CASSLVGVSGNTIYF
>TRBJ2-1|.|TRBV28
TGTGCCAGCAGCTCAGACATTGCGGTTTTGCAGTTCTTC
CASSSDIAVLQFF
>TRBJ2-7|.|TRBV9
TGTGCCAGCAGCGTAGGATTAAGAGCTACCGAGCAGTACTTC
CASSVGLRATEQYF
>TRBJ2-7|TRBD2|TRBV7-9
TGTGCCAGCAGCTTAGGGGAGGGCCCCTTCTACGAGCAGTACTTC
CASSLGEGPFYEQYF
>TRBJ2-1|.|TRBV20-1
TGCAGTGCTAGAGTAGCGGAGGCAGATGAGCAGTTCTTC
CSARVAEADEQFF
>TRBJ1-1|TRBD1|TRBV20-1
TGCAGTGCTAGAGATCCCGGGACAGGGGAGAAAGGGACTGAAGCTTTCTTT
CSARDPGTGEKGTEAFF
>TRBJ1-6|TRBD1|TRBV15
TGTGCCACCAGCTCCGGGACAGGGACGTTCACCCTCCACTTT
CATSSGTGTFTLHF